The 13 T cell receptor beta chains below all came from one sample that was sequenced in a study of T cell responses to AZD1222 COVID-19 vaccine. Using immunoSEQ multiplex PCR, the repertoire was profiled, and TCRdb retains in-frame clones only, with some absent. Of roughly 89,000 clones in the sample, 88% were seen once. Source: peripheral blood, taken on day 0 of MenACWY control vaccination. Receptor source: an adult in good health.

The table lists this clone with a count of one. The rearrangement joins TRBV28 to TRBJ2-7; 10 bases fit TRBD2. The CDR3 totals 15 residues. Germline lookup yields CDR1 MDHEN and CDR2 SYDVKM. The V gene end was trimmed by 5 bases and the J gene end by 7 bases; junction bases not matched to a gene: 11. The CDR3: CASSPGGTSAIEQYF. The CDR3, as DNA: TGTGCCAGCAGTCCCGGCGGGACTAGCGCGATTGAGCAGTACTTC.

The V and J genes are TRBV6-2 or TRBV6-3 and TRBJ2-2, with TRBD2 matching 10 bases. Per germline, CDR1 MNHEY and CDR2 SVGEGT. Trimming cost V 0 bases and J 5 bases; bases outside gene matches: 3. The CDR3 spans 16 residues. The CDR3 DNA is TGTGCCAGCAGTTACTCCCTAGCGGGAGATACCGGGGAGCTGTTTTTT. Its protein is CASSYSLAGDTGELFF.

The V gene is TRBV10-1, the J gene TRBJ1-2; the D gene is possibly TRBD1 (6 bases). The CDR3 spans 16 residues. Per germline, CDR1 WNHNN and CDR2 SYGVQD (reference sequence). V was pared by 0 bases and J by 8 bases, with 19 bases between. The CDR3 region is CASSESRRGSISGYTF. In DNA form, the CDR3 reads TGCGCCAGCAGTGAGTCGAGAAGGGGGTCGATTTCGGGCTACACCTTC.

The chain couples TRBV3-1 (or the pseudogene TRBV3-2) to TRBJ1-2, with D tentatively TRBD1 (5 bases). Deletions cut 4 bases from V and 4 bases from J, with 19 bases between. Per germline, CDR1 LGHDT and CDR2 YNNKEL (reference sequence). This CDR3 spans 16 amino acids. This chain's CDR3 is CASSPRGPDRVYGYTF. CDR3 in DNA: TGTGCCAGCAGCCCCCGGGGACCGGATCGGGTCTATGGCTACACCTTC.

CDR3 residues: CAWSVLGLPDTQYF. CDR3 nucleotide sequence: TGTGCCTGGAGTGTACTTGGCCTCCCAGATACGCAGTATTTT. The rearrangement uses TRBV30 and TRBJ2-3; D unclear. The CDR3 length is 14 residues. Germline V gene lookup returns CDR1 GTSNPN and CDR2 SVGIG (reference sequence). Trimming pared 0 bases from V and 4 bases from J, leaving 11 bases between.

J is TRBJ1-1 and V is TRBV6-5; weak D call: TRBD1 (5 bases). CDR1 is MNHEY and CDR2 is SVGAGI in the germline V gene. This CDR3 comprises 14 residues. Between the trimmed V and J ends, which lost 5 bases and 3 bases, there was a span of 13 bases. The CDR3 sequence is CASSHRRRDTEAFF. DNA for the CDR3: TGTGCCAGCAGTCACAGGAGAAGGGACACTGAAGCTTTCTTT.

This clone appeared once. CDR3 region: CASRGYGYTF. The CDR3 nucleotides are TGTGCCAGTCGGGGCTATGGCTACACCTTC. The V call is TRBV9, the J call TRBJ1-2, with D hard to call. V was clipped by 8 bases and J by 4 bases, with 6 bases between them. Germline CDR1 reads SGDLS; CDR2 reads YYNGEE. This CDR3 spans 10 amino acids.

V is TRBV5-4 and J is TRBJ2-2; D not resolved. This CDR3 is 16 amino acids long. The V gene lost 2 bases and the J gene lost 1 base, with 12 bases spanning the gap. Looked up from germline, CDR1 is SGHNT and CDR2 is YYREEE (reference sequence). CDR3 sequence reads: CASSFSASLNTGELFF. Written as DNA, the CDR3 is TGTGCCAGCAGCTTTTCGGCGAGCTTGAACACCGGGGAGCTGTTTTTT.

The V call is TRBV5-1, the J call TRBJ1-3; no firm D call. Trimming removed 4 bases at V and 4 bases at J, with 9 bases between. The CDR3 is 13 residues long. CDR1 and CDR2 (germline): SGHRS, YFSETQ. CDR3 DNA sequence: TGCGCCAGCAGCCTACCCGGGGGAAACACCATATATTTT. Amino acid sequence: CASSLPGGNTIYF.

The chain couples TRBV4-3 to TRBJ1-6, with no clear D. This CDR3 contains 17 residues. Germline V gene lookup returns CDR1 LGHNA and CDR2 YSLEER. Trimming removed 0 bases at V and 0 bases at J, with 9 bases between. The CDR3 reads CASSQDSPSSYNSPLHF. The CDR3 DNA reads TGCGCCAGCAGCCAAGATAGCCCGAGCTCCTATAATTCACCCCTCCACTTT.

V and J are TRBV6-5 and TRBJ2-7; no clear D gene. The germline V gene has CDR1 MNHEY and CDR2 SVGAGI. This CDR3 region has 13 residues. V was trimmed by 2 bases and J by 2 bases, leaving 7 bases between them. The CDR3: CASSYQGPYEQYF. The CDR3 nucleotides read TGTGCCAGCAGTTACCAAGGACCCTACGAGCAGTACTTC.

The chain has TRBV29-1 and TRBJ2-7; D gene unclear. The CDR3 has 15 amino acids. Trimming took off 0 bases at V and 2 bases at J, with 14 bases between the two ends. Germline CDR1 reads SQVTM; CDR2 reads ANQGSEA. Written as DNA, the CDR3 is TGCAGCGTTGAAGATTTGGGCGGCGAGGCCTACGAGCAGTACTTC. Translated: CSVEDLGGEAYEQYF.

This clone occurred a few times. This chain links TRBV7-9 with TRBJ2-3; the D is unclear. CDR3 length: 14 residues. Germline loops: CDR1 SEHNR, CDR2 FQNEAQ (reference sequence). The V end was cut by 4 bases, the J end by 7 bases, with 15 bases between. In DNA form, the CDR3 reads TGTGCCAGCAGCTCCCAACGGCAGCGACATACGCAGTATTTT. Its translation: CASSSQRQRHTQYF.